These 27 T cell receptor beta chains were sequenced from one sample in a study of post-analysis software for immune sequencing data. Which antigens these TCRs recognize remains unknown. Included in the TCR beta cDNA libraries were unique molecular identifiers. TCRdb analysed the PCR reads with MiXCR anew, one entry per CDR3 protein. The sample yields about 770,000 distinct CDR3 sequences, around 46% seen once. General study findings and limits: Patients carried roughly five TRBV segments more frequently than controls did, and TRBV5-6, TRBV5-1 and TRBV20-1 were among them.

The sequencing input was blood. The receptors here all came from a girl aged 10-17 years with multiple sclerosis.

The chain joins TRBV12-5 to TRBJ1-1; D gene unclear. The CDR3 covers 14 residues. The V end lost 4 bases, the J end lost 4 bases, and 13 bases lay between the germline ends. Germline values: CDR1 LGHNT, CDR2 FRNRAP. The CDR3 region is CASGSRLRSTEAFF. For the CDR3, the DNA is TGTGCTAGTGGTTCCCGACTACGTAGCACTGAAGCTTTCTTT.

The rearrangement joins TRBV28 to TRBJ1-5, with D uncertain. V gave up 8 bases and J gave up 1 base, with 21 bases separating them. Germline V CDR1 and CDR2: MDHEN, SYDVKM. The CDR3 length is 17 residues. The chain's CDR3 is CASPPPGRVWSNQPQHF. CDR3 bases: TGTGCCAGCCCCCCCCCGGGTCGAGTCTGGAGCAATCAGCCCCAGCATTTT.

V gene TRBV7-9 combines with J gene TRBJ2-7, with 7 nucleotides matching TRBD2. In germline, CDR1 is SEHNR, CDR2 FQNEAQ (reference sequence). There are 17 residues in the CDR3. V was pared by 5 bases and J by 0 bases, with 13 bases of the junction left unmatched. The CDR3, as DNA: TGTGCCAGCAGCGGTGGCGTTGGACGGACTAGCTCCTACGAGCAGTACTTC. It encodes CASSGGVGRTSSYEQYF.

This clonotype was recorded a few times. Here the CDR3 reads CASSLKGALSEAFF. DNA of the CDR3: TGCGCCAGCAGCTTGAAGGGGGCTCTGTCTGAAGCTTTCTTT. The chain carries TRBV5-1 and TRBJ1-1; 7 nucleotides agree with TRBD1. The V and J ends lost 1 base and 6 bases, in that order; junction bases with no gene match: 6. CDR1 is SGHRS and CDR2 is YFSETQ in the germline V gene. The CDR3 is 14 residues long.

The chain employs TRBV20-1 and TRBJ2-5; no clear D gene. The CDR3 loop spans 14 amino acids. Trimming left V 1 base short and J 5 bases short, with 14 bases between. CDR1 and CDR2 (germline): DFQATT, SNEGSKA (reference sequence). For the CDR3, the DNA is TGCAGTGCTAGAGGGGTCAGGAGCGAGGAGACCCAGTACTTC. This codes for CSARGVRSEETQYF.

This clonotype showed up just a few times. This chain joins TRBV7-3 and TRBJ2-7, with 8 bases lining up with TRBD2. The CDR3 has 15 amino acids. Germline V gene lookup returns CDR1 SGHTA and CDR2 FQGTGA. The V gene end was trimmed by 4 bases and the J gene end by 4 bases; junction bases not matched to a gene: 9. CDR3 nucleotides: TGTGCCAGCAGCTACGCGGGAGGCCCTCCATACGAGCAGTACTTC. Translated: CASSYAGGPPYEQYF. Supplemented by reference TRBV7-3 and TRBJ2-7, the full variable domain reads GAGVSQTPSNKVTEKGKYVELRCDPISGHTALYWYRQSLGQGPEFLIYFQGTGAADDSGLPNDRFFAVRPEGSVSTLKIQRTERGDSAVYLCASSYAGGPPYEQYFGPGTRLTVT.

This clonotype was detected only a few times. DNA for the CDR3: TGTGCCAGCAGTTCAATACGACTAGCGGGAGCAGTAGAGCAGTACTTC. Translation gives CASSSIRLAGAVEQYF. This rearrangement joins TRBV11-2 to TRBJ2-7, with 12 bases fitting TRBD2. CDR1 and CDR2 from the germline V gene are SGHAT and FQNNGV. The V segment lost 6 bases and the J segment 7 bases; nucleotides outside the gene matches: 13. This CDR3 is 16 amino acids long.

The chain has TRBV7-8 and TRBJ1-2; 7 bases match TRBD1. Trimming took 2 bases from V and 0 from J; bases not matched to a gene: 3. The CDR3 has 15 residues. CDR1 is SGHVS, CDR2 FQNEAQ, per germline. CDR3 nucleotide sequence: TGTGCCAGCAGCTTACGCAGGGGGGCTAACTATGGCTACACCTTC. Residues: CASSLRRGANYGYTF.

This clonotype came up a few times. The chain joins TRBV20-1 to TRBJ2-1; 11 bases align to TRBD2. Trimming cost V 6 bases and J 3 bases; bases outside gene matches: 25. Germline CDR1 DFQATT, CDR2 SNEGSKA (reference sequence). The CDR3 spans 21 residues. The CDR3 coding sequence is TGCAGTGCCGGAGGAAAGCTCCAACTAGCGGGAGATTCCCTGTACTACAATGAGCAGTTCTTC. Translating it yields CSAGGKLQLAGDSLYYNEQFF.

The sample holds a few counts of this clonotype. This rearrangement joins TRBV29-1 to TRBJ2-1; D might be TRBD1 (6 bases). V lost 5 bases and J lost 7, with 9 bases in between. The length of the CDR3 is 11 residues. Germline V gives CDR1 SQVTM, CDR2 ANQGSEA. CDR3 residues: CSVSGANEQFF. CDR3 nucleotides: TGCAGCGTTTCAGGGGCAAATGAGCAGTTCTTC.

Remarks on this clonotype: The CDR3 carries no conserved terminal phenylalanine or tryptophan, so it likely arises from a read error. This chain joins TRBV7-2 and TRBJ2-5, with D unresolved. This CDR3 has 12 amino acids. CDR1 SGHTA and CDR2 FQGNSA come from the germline V gene. V was shortened by 5 bases and J by 4 bases, with 8 bases between the two germline ends. The CDR3 region has the DNA TGTGCCAGCAGCCCGACCCCAGAGACCCAGTACTGC. Amino acids: CASSPTPETQYC.

This clonotype was seen a handful of times. The rearrangement joins TRBV12-3 or TRBV12-4 to TRBJ2-7, with D perhaps matching TRBD1 (6 bases). V lost 3 bases, J lost 6 bases, and 15 bases lay in between. This CDR3 has 14 amino acids. CDR3 DNA sequence: TGTGCCAGCAGTTTGGGGGCAGGGTTACGCGAGCAGTACTTC. It translates to CASSLGAGLREQYF.

The CDR3 DNA reads TGTGCCAGCAGCCAGGACAGGGTAGGACGGCCCCAGCATTTT. It is translated as CASSQDRVGRPQHF. The genes are TRBV28 and TRBJ1-5, with 8 bases identical to TRBD1. Germline-derived CDR1 and CDR2 are MDHEN and SYDVKM. With 6 bases clipped from V and 9 bases from J, the junction kept 10 bases outside the gene matches. The length of the CDR3 is 14 residues.

A word on this clonotype: One junction end does not reproduce the germline sequence, and a read error may be involved. The chain uses TRBV5-1 and TRBJ2-2, with 7 bases fitting TRBD2. The CDR3 sequence is 16 residues long. Looked up from germline, CDR1 is SGHRS and CDR2 is YFSETQ. The CDR3 DNA reads as TGCGCCAGCAGCTTGAGAAGCGGGGAGAACACCGGGGAGCTGTTTTTC. Amino acids: CASSLRSGENTGELFF.

This clonotype was seen more than once but under ten times. The V call is TRBV6-2 or TRBV6-3, the J call TRBJ2-6; TRBD1 aligns across 8 bases. The CDR3 is made up of 17 amino acids. The ends lost 4 bases at V and 2 bases at J; junction bases unmatched: 7. Germline V gene lookup returns CDR1 MNHEY and CDR2 SVGEGT. The CDR3 sequence: CASSSRTGSPGANVLTF. Here the CDR3 DNA reads TGTGCCAGCAGTTCTAGGACAGGGAGCCCTGGGGCCAACGTCCTGACTTTC.

This clonotype has only one observation. One base away lies a much larger clone, so this may be a sequencing read error. The rearrangement joins TRBV7-2 to TRBJ2-3; 7 bases map to TRBD2. The germline gives CDR1 SGHTA, CDR2 FQGNSA. This CDR3 is built from 14 residues. The V segment lost 8 bases and the J segment 4 bases; nucleotides outside the gene matches: 9. CDR3 nucleotide sequence: TGTGCCAGCTTAAGCGGGACCAGCGCAGATACGCAGTATTTT. It is translated as CASLSGTSADTQYF.

This clonotype was picked up a small number of times. The CDR3 coding sequence is TGTGCCAGCAGCTTATCGGCTAGCGGGAGCGCAGATACGCAGTATTTT. Amino acids: CASSLSASGSADTQYF. The chain carries TRBV7-3 and TRBJ2-3; 10 positions match TRBD2. This CDR3 is 16 amino acids long. V was pared by 2 bases and J by 4 bases, with 6 bases of the junction left unmatched. CDR1 is SGHTA, CDR2 FQGTGA, per germline.

Turning to this clonotype: This may stem from a read error, because a much larger clone lies one nucleotide away. This chain connects TRBV20-1 to TRBJ1-2, with D unclear. The CDR3 has 12 residues. The V gene's germline CDR1 is DFQATT and CDR2 SNEGSKA (reference sequence). In DNA form, the CDR3 reads TGCAGTGCCAGAGATCCGGGTCGCGGCTACACCTTC. It yields the protein CSARDPGRGYTF.

The V gene is TRBV28, the J gene TRBJ2-7; 9 bases align to TRBD1. The CDR3 spans 15 residues. The ends lost 5 bases at V and 3 bases at J; junction bases unmatched: 8. In germline, CDR1 is MDHEN, CDR2 SYDVKM. The CDR3 is CASSETTGGIYEQYF. The CDR3 bases are TGTGCCAGCAGTGAGACGACAGGGGGAATCTACGAGCAGTACTTC.

This clonotype has only a few counts. The V gene is TRBV25-1, the J gene TRBJ2-1; D remains unclear. Trimming cost V 7 bases and J 4 bases, with 17 bases left between them. Germline lookup yields CDR1 MGHDK and CDR2 SYGVNS. The CDR3 contains 15 residues. Written as DNA, the CDR3 is TGTGCCAGCACCGCCGGGTCATCATTTTACAATGAGCAGTTCTTC. Translated: CASTAGSSFYNEQFF.

The chain recombines TRBV29-1 with TRBJ2-1, with 10 nucleotides matching TRBD2. Germline values: CDR1 SQVTM, CDR2 ANQGSEA. The CDR3 consists of 14 residues. The ends lost 8 bases at V and 4 bases at J; junction bases unmatched: 8. This CDR3 reads CSSAGTSVYNEQFF. CDR3 DNA sequence: TGCAGCTCGGCCGGGACTAGCGTTTACAATGAGCAGTTCTTC.

The chain employs TRBV12-5 and TRBJ2-5; D gene uncertain. The CDR3 spans 11 residues. Deletions cut 1 base from V and 5 bases from J, with 2 bases between. Germline V gene data show CDR1 as LGHNT and CDR2 as FRNRAP. CDR3 DNA sequence: TGTGCTAGTGGTTTGGGGGAGACCCAGTACTTC. Its translation: CASGLGETQYF.

The genes are TRBV28 and TRBJ2-5; weak D call: TRBD2 (5 bases). This CDR3 spans 16 amino acids. Trimming left V 3 bases short and J 4 bases short, with 18 bases between. CDR1 and CDR2 (germline): MDHEN, SYDVKM. The DNA for the CDR3 is TGTGCCAGCAGTTTCTCCCCGGTGGGAGTGGGAGAGACCCAGTACTTC. This translates into CASSFSPVGVGETQYF.

Turning to this clonotype: Mismatch with germline at one junction end may stem from a read error. The chain links TRBV27 to TRBJ1-2; 8 nucleotides line up with TRBD1. Per the germline V gene, CDR1 is MNHEY and CDR2 is SMNVEV (reference sequence). The CDR3 length is 16 residues. DNA for the CDR3: TGTGCCAGCAGTCCTTTGGTGACAGGGGATTCCTATGGTTACACCTTC. It encodes CASSPLVTGDSYGYTF.

This clonotype was found a few times. This chain joins TRBV7-9 and TRBJ2-5; D not certain. Germline assignment: CDR1 SEHNR and CDR2 FQNEAQ (reference sequence). This CDR3 spans 13 amino acids. Trimming removed 3 bases at V and 5 bases at J, with 10 bases between. CDR3 nucleotides: TGTGCCAGCAGCTTCGACGGACCGGAGACCCAGTACTTC. This sequence encodes CASSFDGPETQYF.

The chain couples TRBV5-6 to TRBJ1-2; D is unclear. Trimming removed 0 bases from V and 4 bases from J, with 16 bases in between. CDR3 length equals 16 residues. Germline CDR1 SGHDT, CDR2 YYEEEE. The CDR3 nucleotides read TGTGCCAGCAGCTTGGAACGGCAGGCCGTCCGCTATGGCTACACCTTC. Translated, it gives CASSLERQAVRYGYTF. Using reference TRBV5-6 and TRBJ1-2 for the parts outside the CDR3, the full variable domain is DAGVTQSPTHLIKTRGQQVTLRCSPKSGHDTVSWYQQALGQGPQFIFQYYEEEERQRGNFPDRFSGHQFPNYSSELNVNALLLGDSALYLCASSLERQAVRYGYTFGSGTRLTVV.

This chain links TRBV10-3 with TRBJ2-2, with TRBD2 identical over 7 bases. Looked up from germline, CDR1 is ENHRY and CDR2 is SYGVKD. The CDR3 has 12 amino acids. The CDR3 here is CAQRGNTGELFF. CDR3 nucleotides: TGTGCACAGCGGGGGAACACCGGGGAGCTGTTTTTT.